Sequencing of this TCR beta chain was carried out in a study of cytomegalovirus exposure and HLA in healthy donors. Study findings and constraints: Most likely, a cluster of highly shared sequence variants arose as a sequencing artifact. Information on immune exposure was restricted to one variable (CMV serostatus). Upon later analysis, TCR association rates were observed to vary by HLA locus, being highest for DRB1 and lowest for HLA-C.

As concerns this clone: What it binds is unknown.

These donors counted as nominally healthy when sampled, but unrecorded immune exposures were likely. Both 60 Vbeta primers and 13 Jbeta primers went into the PCR. The data were produced by immunoSEQ multiplex PCR, yet TCRdb's version contains in-frame clones alone and is incomplete. The repertoire shows some 120,000 clones; the top ten hold around 4%. The CDR3 is 15 residues long. V was shortened by 4 bases and J by 8 bases, with 21 bases between the two germline ends. CDR1 SGDLS and CDR2 YYNGEE come from the germline V gene. This TCR derives from a man younger than 35 in good health and CMV-seronegative. The chain couples TRBV9 to TRBJ1-2; maybe TRBD1 (6 bases). The specimen sequenced was PBMCs. The CDR3 reads CASSPREIGTSGYTF. CDR3 coding DNA: TGTGCCAGCAGCCCACGCGAGATCGGGACATCGGGCTACACCTTC.